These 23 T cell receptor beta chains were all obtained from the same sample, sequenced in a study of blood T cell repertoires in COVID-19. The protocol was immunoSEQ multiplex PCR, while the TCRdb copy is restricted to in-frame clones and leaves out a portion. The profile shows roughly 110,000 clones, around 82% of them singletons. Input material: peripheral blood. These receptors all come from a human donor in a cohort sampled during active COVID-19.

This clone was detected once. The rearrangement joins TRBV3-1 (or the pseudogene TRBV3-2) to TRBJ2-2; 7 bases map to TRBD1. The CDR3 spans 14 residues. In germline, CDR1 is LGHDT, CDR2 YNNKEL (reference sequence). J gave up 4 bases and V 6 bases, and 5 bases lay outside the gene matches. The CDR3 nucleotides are TGTGCCAGCAGAAGGGGACAGTTCACCGGGGAGCTGTTTTTT. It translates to CASRRGQFTGELFF.

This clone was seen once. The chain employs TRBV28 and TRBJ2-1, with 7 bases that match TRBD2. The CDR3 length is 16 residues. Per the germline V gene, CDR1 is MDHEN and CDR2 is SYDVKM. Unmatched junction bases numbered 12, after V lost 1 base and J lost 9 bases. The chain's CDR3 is CASSLYQAGYSFEQFF. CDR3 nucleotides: TGTGCCAGCAGTTTATACCAAGCGGGATATTCTTTTGAGCAGTTCTTC.

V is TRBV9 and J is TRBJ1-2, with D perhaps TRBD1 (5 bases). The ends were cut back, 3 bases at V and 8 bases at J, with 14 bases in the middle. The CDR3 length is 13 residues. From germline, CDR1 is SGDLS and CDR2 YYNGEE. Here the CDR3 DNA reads TGTGCCAGCAGCGAACAGGATTGGAACGGCTACACCTTC. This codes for CASSEQDWNGYTF. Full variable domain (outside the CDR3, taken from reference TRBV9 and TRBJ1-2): DSGVTQTPKHLITATGQRVTLRCSPRSGDLSVYWYQQSLDQGLQFLIQYYNGEERAKGNILERFSAQQFPDLHSELNLSSLELGDSALYFCASSEQDWNGYTFGSGTRLTVV.

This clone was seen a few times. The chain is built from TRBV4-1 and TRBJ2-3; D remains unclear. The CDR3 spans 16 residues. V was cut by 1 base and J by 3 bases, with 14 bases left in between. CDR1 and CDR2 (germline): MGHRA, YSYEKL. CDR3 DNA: TGCGCCAGCAGCCAAGTCGCCGGGTATAATACAGATACGCAGTATTTT. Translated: CASSQVAGYNTDTQYF.

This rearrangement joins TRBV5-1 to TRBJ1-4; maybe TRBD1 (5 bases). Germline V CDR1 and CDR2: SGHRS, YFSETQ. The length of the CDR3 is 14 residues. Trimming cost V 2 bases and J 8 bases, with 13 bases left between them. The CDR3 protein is CASSFSQGLEKLFF. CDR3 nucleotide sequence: TGCGCCAGCAGCTTTTCTCAGGGTTTGGAAAAACTGTTTTTT.

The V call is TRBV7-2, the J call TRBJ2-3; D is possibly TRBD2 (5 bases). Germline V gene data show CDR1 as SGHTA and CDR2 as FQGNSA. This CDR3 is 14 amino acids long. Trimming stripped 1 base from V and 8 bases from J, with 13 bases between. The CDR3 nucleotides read TGTGCCAGCAGCTTAGGGGGATTGGGAGTTACGCAGTATTTT. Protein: CASSLGGLGVTQYF.

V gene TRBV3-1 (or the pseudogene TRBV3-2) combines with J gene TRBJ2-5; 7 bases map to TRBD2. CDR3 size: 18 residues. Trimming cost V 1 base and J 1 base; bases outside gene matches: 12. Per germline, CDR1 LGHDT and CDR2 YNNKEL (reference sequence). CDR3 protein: CASSQGPSGTPLQETQYF. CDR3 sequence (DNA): TGTGCCAGCAGCCAAGGGCCTAGCGGAACCCCGCTCCAAGAGACCCAGTACTTC.

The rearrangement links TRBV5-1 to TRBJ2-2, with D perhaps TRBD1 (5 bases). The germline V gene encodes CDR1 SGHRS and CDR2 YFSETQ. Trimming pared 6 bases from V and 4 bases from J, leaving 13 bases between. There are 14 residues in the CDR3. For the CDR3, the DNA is TGCGCCAGCACGGGCAGGGTTGGCACCGGGGAGCTGTTTTTT. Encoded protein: CASTGRVGTGELFF. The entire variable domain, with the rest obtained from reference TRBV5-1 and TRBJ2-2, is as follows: KAGVTQTPRYLIKTRGQQVTLSCSPISGHRSVSWYQQTPGQGLQFLFEYFSETQRNKGNFPGRFSGRQFSNSRSEMNVSTLELGDSALYLCASTGRVGTGELFFGEGSRLTVL.

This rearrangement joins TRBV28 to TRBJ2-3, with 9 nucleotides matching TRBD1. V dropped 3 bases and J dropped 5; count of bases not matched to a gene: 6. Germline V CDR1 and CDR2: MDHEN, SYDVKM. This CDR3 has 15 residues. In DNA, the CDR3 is TGTGCCAGCAGTTTTAGCGACAGGGGGAAAGATACGCAGTATTTT. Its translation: CASSFSDRGKDTQYF.

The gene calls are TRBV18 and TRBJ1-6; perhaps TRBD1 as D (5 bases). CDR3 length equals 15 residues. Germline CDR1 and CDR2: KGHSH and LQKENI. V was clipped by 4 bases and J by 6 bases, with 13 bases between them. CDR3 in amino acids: CASSLVDRSNSPLHF. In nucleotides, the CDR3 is TGTGCCAGCTCACTGGTTGACAGAAGTAATTCACCCCTCCACTTT.

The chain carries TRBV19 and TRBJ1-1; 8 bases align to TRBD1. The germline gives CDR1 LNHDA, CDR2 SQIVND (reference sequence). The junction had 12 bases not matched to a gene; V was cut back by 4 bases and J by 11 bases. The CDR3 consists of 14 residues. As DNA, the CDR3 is TGTGCCAGTAGTACCGGACAGGGAGCCGGGGGGGCTTTCTTT. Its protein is CASSTGQGAGGAFF.

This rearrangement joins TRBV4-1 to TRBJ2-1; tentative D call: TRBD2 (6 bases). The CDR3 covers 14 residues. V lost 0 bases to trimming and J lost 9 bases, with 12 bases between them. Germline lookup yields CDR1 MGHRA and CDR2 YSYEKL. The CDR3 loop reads CASSQEGLGGEQFF. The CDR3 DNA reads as TGCGCCAGCAGCCAAGAAGGGCTCGGGGGTGAGCAGTTCTTC.

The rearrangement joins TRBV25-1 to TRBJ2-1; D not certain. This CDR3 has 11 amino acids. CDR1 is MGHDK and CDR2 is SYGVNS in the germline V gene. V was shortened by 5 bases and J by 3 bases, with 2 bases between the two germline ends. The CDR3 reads CASSLYNEQFF. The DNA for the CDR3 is TGTGCCAGCAGTCTCTACAATGAGCAGTTCTTC.

CDR3 amino acids: CASRGTSGRADTQYF. The CDR3 nucleotides are TGTGCCAGCAGAGGGACTAGCGGGAGGGCAGATACGCAGTATTTT. The V gene is TRBV2, the J gene TRBJ2-3; 16 bases fit TRBD2. In germline, CDR1 is SNHLY, CDR2 FYNNEI. V lost 6 bases, J lost 4 bases, and 1 base stayed unmatched. This CDR3 has 15 residues.

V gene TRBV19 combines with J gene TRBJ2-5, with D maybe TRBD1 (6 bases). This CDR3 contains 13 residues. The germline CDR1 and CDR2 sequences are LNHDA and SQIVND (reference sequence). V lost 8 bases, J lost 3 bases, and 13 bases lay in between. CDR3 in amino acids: CASGGSGEETQYF. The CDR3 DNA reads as TGTGCCAGTGGGGGCAGCGGTGAAGAGACCCAGTACTTC. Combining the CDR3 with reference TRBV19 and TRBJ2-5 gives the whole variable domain DGGITQSPKYLFRKEGQNVTLSCEQNLNHDAMYWYRQDPGQGLRLIYYSQIVNDFQKGDIAEGYSVSREKKESFPLTVTSAQKNPTAFYLCASGGSGEETQYFGPGTRLLVL.

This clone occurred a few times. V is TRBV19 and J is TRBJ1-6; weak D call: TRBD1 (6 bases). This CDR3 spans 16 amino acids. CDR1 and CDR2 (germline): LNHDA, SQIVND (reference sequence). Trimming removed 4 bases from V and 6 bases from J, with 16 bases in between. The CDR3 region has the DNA TGTGCCAGTAGTACTCGGTCCGGGACAATTAATTCACCCCTCCACTTT. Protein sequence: CASSTRSGTINSPLHF.

CDR3 amino acids: CAIKVRDLSAEAFF. As DNA, the CDR3 is TGTGCCATCAAGGTACGGGATCTCTCGGCTGAAGCTTTCTTT. The chain joins TRBV10-3 to TRBJ1-1; D is unresolved. The germline V gene encodes CDR1 ENHRY and CDR2 SYGVKD. The CDR3 totals 14 residues. Trimming removed 7 bases at V and 6 bases at J, with 18 bases between.

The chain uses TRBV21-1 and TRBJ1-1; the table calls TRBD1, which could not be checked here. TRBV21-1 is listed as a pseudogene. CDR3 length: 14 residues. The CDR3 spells CASSRQGLNTEAFF. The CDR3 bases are TGTGCCAGCAGCAGACAGGGCTTGAACACTGAAGCTTTCTTT.

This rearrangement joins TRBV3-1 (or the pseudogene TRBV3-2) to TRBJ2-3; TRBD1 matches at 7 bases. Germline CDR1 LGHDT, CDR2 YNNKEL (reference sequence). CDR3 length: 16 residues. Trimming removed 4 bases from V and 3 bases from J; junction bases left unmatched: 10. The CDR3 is CASSLKTGYATDTQYF. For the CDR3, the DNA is TGTGCCAGCAGCCTAAAGACAGGGTATGCTACAGATACGCAGTATTTT.

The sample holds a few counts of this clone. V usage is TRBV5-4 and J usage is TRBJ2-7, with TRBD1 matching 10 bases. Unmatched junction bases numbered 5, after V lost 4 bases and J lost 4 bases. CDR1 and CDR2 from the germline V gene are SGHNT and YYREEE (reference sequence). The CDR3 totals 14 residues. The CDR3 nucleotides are TGTGCCAGCAGCCCCGGGACAGGGGATTACGAGCAGTACTTC. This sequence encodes CASSPGTGDYEQYF.

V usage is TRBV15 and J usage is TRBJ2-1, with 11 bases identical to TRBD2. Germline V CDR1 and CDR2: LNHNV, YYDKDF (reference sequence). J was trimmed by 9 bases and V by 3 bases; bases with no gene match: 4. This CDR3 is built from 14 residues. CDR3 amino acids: CATSRKGTSGEQFF. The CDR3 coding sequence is TGTGCCACCAGCAGGAAAGGGACTAGCGGTGAGCAGTTCTTC.

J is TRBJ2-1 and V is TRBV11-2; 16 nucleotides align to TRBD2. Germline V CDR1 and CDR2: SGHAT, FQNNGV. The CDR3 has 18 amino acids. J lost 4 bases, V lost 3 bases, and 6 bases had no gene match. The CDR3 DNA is TGTGCCAGCAGCTTCGGGACTAGCGGGAGGGCGGTTTACAATGAGCAGTTCTTC. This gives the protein CASSFGTSGRAVYNEQFF.

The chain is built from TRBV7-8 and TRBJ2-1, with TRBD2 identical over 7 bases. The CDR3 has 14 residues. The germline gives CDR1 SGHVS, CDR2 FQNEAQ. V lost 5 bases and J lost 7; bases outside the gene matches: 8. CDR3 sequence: CASSRGLEGNEQFF. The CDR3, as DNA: TGTGCCAGCAGCCGTGGACTAGAGGGAAATGAGCAGTTCTTC.